The sequence of this TCR beta chain was determined in a study of blood T cell repertoires in COVID-19. Trimming shortened V by 4 bases and J by 4 bases, and 16 bases separated the two germline ends. Looked up from germline, CDR1 is SGHDN and CDR2 is FVKESK. There are 15 residues in the CDR3. Original methodology: Reference gene primer amplification gave nucleated cell count estimates. The repertoire was sequenced with immunoSEQ multiplex PCR; TCRdb's copy has only in-frame clones and lacks some. The DNA gave D and trimming, while V, J and clone size come from that table. The repertoire consists of about 260,000 clones, with 75% to 90% occurring once and the leading ten covering approximately 0.9%.

Material for sequencing was PBMCs or T cells enriched from blood (not recorded which). The genes are TRBV14 and TRBJ1-2; no reliable D call. The receptor was isolated from a man aged 45 to 65 who had been exposed to COVID-19. Here the CDR3 DNA reads TGTGCCAGCAGCCCTTTAAAAAACACCGCCTATGGCTACACCTTC. Its protein is CASSPLKNTAYGYTF.